The source of this TCR beta chain is a study of OX40 agonist ivuxolimab in advanced cancers. Study as a whole: Recorded diagnoses for dose-escalation patients were hepatocellular carcinoma, melanoma, renal cell or head and neck cancer. Participants averaged roughly 60 years of age (range roughly 20 to 90) and were around 83% male. In three patients, partial responses were observed, one with hepatocellular carcinoma and two with cutaneous melanoma.

Sequencing was performed with immunoSEQ multiplex PCR; in TCRdb, only in-frame clones are kept and a portion is missing. The profile shows over 70,000 clones, roughly 91% of them singletons. The CDR3 is 13 amino acids. V lost 0 bases and J 4 bases, leaving 7 bases between the germline ends. The V gene's germline CDR1 is LNHNV and CDR2 YYDKDF (reference sequence). Study-wide points: More expanded clones were seen, on average, in CD8+ T cells than in CD4+.

Details on this clone: Antigen unknown.

This TCR was sampled from an adult with an advanced solid tumor such as melanoma, head and neck, liver or kidney cancer. Sequenced here: CD4+ or CD8+ T cells sorted from blood, sampled in a trial of the OX40 agonist ivuxolimab. The genes are TRBV15 and TRBJ2-7; possible D gene TRBD2, 5 bases. The CDR3 reads CATSRDWTYEQYF. DNA of the CDR3: TGTGCCACCAGCAGAGATTGGACTTACGAGCAGTACTTC.